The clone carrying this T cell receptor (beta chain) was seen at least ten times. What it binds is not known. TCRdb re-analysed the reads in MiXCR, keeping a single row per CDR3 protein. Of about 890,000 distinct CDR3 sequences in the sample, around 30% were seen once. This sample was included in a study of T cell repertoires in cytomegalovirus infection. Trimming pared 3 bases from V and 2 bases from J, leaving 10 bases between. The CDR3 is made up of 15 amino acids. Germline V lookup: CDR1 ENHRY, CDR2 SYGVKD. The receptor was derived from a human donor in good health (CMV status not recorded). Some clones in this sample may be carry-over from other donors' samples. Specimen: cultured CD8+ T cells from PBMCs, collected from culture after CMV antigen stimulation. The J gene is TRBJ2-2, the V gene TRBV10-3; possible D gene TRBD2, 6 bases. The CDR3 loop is CAISDSDYNTGELFF. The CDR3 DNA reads TGTGCCATCAGTGACTCGGACTATAACACCGGGGAGCTGTTTTTT.